The 21 T cell receptor beta chains below were found in one sample sequenced in a study of shared clonotypes between healthy human individuals. Assay used: immunoSEQ multiplex PCR; TCRdb lists only in-frame clones, some missing. Of 470,000 or so clones in the sample, over 70% were seen once. Sequencing was performed on PBMCs. The receptors stem from a woman between 40 and 55 years old in good health. Some clones in this sample may be carry-over from other donors' samples.

In regard to this clone: A far more abundant clone sits one base away, making this likely a read error. This same CDR3 is encoded by further DNA sequences in the sample. V and J are TRBV5-1 and TRBJ1-2, with 7 bases identical to TRBD1. Germline CDR1 SGHRS, CDR2 YFSETQ. The CDR3 length is 14 residues. This CDR3 reads CASRGGTVNYGYTF. The CDR3 nucleotides are TGCGCCAGCAGGGGCGGGACAGTTAACTATGGCTACACATTC.

This clone came up once. V is TRBV27 and J is TRBJ1-5, with a tentative D call TRBD1 (6 bases). The germline V gene has CDR1 MNHEY and CDR2 SMNVEV (reference sequence). The V end lost 4 bases, the J end lost 6 bases, and 16 bases lay between the germline ends. The CDR3 is 15 residues long. As DNA, the CDR3 is TGTGCCAGCAGTTCAACAGGGTTATGGAGTCAGCCCCAGCATTTT. Protein: CASSSTGLWSQPQHF.

To note about this clone: A far larger clone is a single base away, which makes a read error likely. Other DNA sequences in the same sample also yield this CDR3. The J gene is TRBJ2-7, the V gene TRBV2; 7 bases match TRBD1. CDR1 is SNHLY, CDR2 FYNNEI, per germline. The CDR3 sequence is 12 residues long. The ends lost 7 bases at V and 6 bases at J; junction bases unmatched: 6. CDR3 nucleotides: TGTGCCAGCAACAGGGGACGTAGCGAGCAGTACTTC. This gives the protein CASNRGRSEQYF.

The rearrangement joins TRBV11-2 to TRBJ1-3; 8 nucleotides line up with TRBD1. With 8 bases clipped from V and 0 bases from J, the junction kept 3 bases outside the gene matches. Germline V gene lookup returns CDR1 SGHAT and CDR2 FQNNGV. The CDR3 runs to 14 residues. CDR3 DNA: TGTGCCAGCGGGACAGGTTACTCTGGAAACACCATATATTTT. As protein: CASGTGYSGNTIYF.

V and J are TRBV7-2 and TRBJ2-7, with TRBD2 identical over 11 bases. V lost 5 bases to trimming and J lost 5 bases; unmatched junction nucleotides: 5. The CDR3 runs to 14 residues. The germline V gene encodes CDR1 SGHTA and CDR2 FQGNSA. The CDR3 nucleotides read TGTGCCAGCAGCCCTTGGACTAGCGGGCACGAGCAGTACTTC. This encodes CASSPWTSGHEQYF.

The sample holds one count of this clone. A much larger clone differs by one base, so this may be a read error. The chain joins TRBV19 to TRBJ2-1, with D perhaps matching TRBD2 (6 bases). CDR1 is LNHDA, CDR2 SQIVND, per germline (reference sequence). The length of the CDR3 is 15 residues. The CDR3 DNA reads as TGTGCCACCAGAGGGCGGTGGCGGGGATACAATAAGCAGTTCTTC. Amino acid sequence: CATRGRWRGYNKQFF.

The chain is built from TRBV5-1 and TRBJ2-2; no clear D gene. CDR3 size: 16 residues. Trimming cost V 4 bases and J 0 bases, with 13 bases left between them. Germline assignment: CDR1 SGHRS and CDR2 YFSETQ. The CDR3 DNA reads as TGCGCCAGCAGCCCCCGCCCCCGTACGAACACCGGGGAGCTGTTTTTT. Translating it yields CASSPRPRTNTGELFF.

CDR3 DNA: TGTGCCAGCAGACGTACAGGCGGCGAGCAGTACTTC. Its translation is CASRRTGGEQYF. The chain uses TRBV28 and TRBJ2-7; a possible D gene is TRBD1 (5 bases). The length of the CDR3 is 12 residues. Germline values: CDR1 MDHEN, CDR2 SYDVKM. V shed 6 bases and J shed 6 bases, with 12 bases lying between them.

Of note for this clone: This likely stems from a read error, as it lies one base from a far larger clone. V is TRBV30 and J is TRBJ2-7, with D possibly called TRBD1 or TRBD2 (6 bases each). From germline, CDR1 is GTSNPN and CDR2 SVGIG (reference sequence). The CDR3 contains 15 residues. Trimming left V 2 bases short and J 6 bases short, with 20 bases between. For the CDR3, the DNA is TGTGCCTGGAGTCTAGCGTACAGGGATGTGTCCGAGCAGTACTTC. Its protein product is CAWSLAYRDVSEQYF.

For this clone: The conserved phenylalanine or tryptophan is not found at the CDR3 terminus, so this likely reflects a read error. The DNA is omitted, as the CDR3 cannot be located on it reliably, and the CDR3 follows TCRdb's listing. J is TRBJ1-4 and V is TRBV28. Germline values: CDR1 MDHEN, CDR2 SYDVKM. The CDR3 has 12 residues if both end residues are counted. CDR3 region: CASSPRRGPLGI.

J is TRBJ2-7 and V is TRBV11-2; TRBD2 agrees at 12 bases. CDR1 and CDR2 from the germline V gene are SGHAT and FQNNGV. The V gene end was trimmed by 3 bases and the J gene end by 2 bases; junction bases not matched to a gene: 2. This CDR3 comprises 15 residues. CDR3 loop: CASSFLAGGPYEQYF. In nucleotides, the CDR3 is TGTGCCAGCAGCTTTCTAGCGGGAGGGCCCTACGAGCAGTACTTC.

CDR3 nucleotide sequence: TGCAGCCTTTACAGAGGGGGGGGTACTGAAGCTTTCTTT. Its translation: CSLYRGGGTEAFF. This sequence joins TRBV29-1 and TRBJ1-1; the D gene is possibly TRBD1 (6 bases). Germline-derived CDR1 and CDR2 are SQVTM and ANQGSEA. The CDR3 covers 13 residues. V was pared by 8 bases and J by 5 bases, with 18 bases between.

This clone was found once. A single base is all that separates this from a far larger clone, so a read error is likely. Different DNA sequences within this sample yield the same CDR3. The chain combines TRBV7-8 with TRBJ1-4; D is unresolved. Germline V gene lookup returns CDR1 SGHVS and CDR2 FQNEAQ. The ends were cut back, 5 bases at V and 7 bases at J, with 8 bases in the middle. The CDR3 is 12 amino acids. CDR3 in amino acids: CASSLLGEKLFF. Written as DNA, the CDR3 is TGTGCCAGCAGCCTACTTGGTGAAAAACTGTTTTTT.

This clone came up a few times. The gene calls are TRBV25-1 and TRBJ1-4; D may be TRBD1 (5 bases). The CDR3 extends over 14 amino acids. The V end was cut by 7 bases, the J end by 6 bases, with 15 bases between. Germline V gene data show CDR1 as MGHDK and CDR2 as SYGVNS. In nucleotides, the CDR3 is TGTGCCAGCACCAGGGTCGGTGTTCATGAAAAACTGTTTTTT. It encodes CASTRVGVHEKLFF.

Comment on this clone: A far larger clone lies a single base away; this is likely a read error. The sample holds other DNA sequences that translate to the same CDR3. The J gene is TRBJ1-4, the V gene TRBV30, with 7 bases identical to TRBD1. Germline V gene data show CDR1 as GTSNPN and CDR2 as SVGIG (reference sequence). This CDR3 has 17 residues. CDR3 in DNA: TGCGCCTGGAGTGTTAACAGGGGCCATGCAACTAATGAAAAACTGTTTTTT. This translates into CAWSVNRGHATNEKLFF.

The V call is TRBV5-6, the J call TRBJ2-4; D is unclear. The V end lost 4 bases, the J end lost 0 bases, and 8 bases lay between the germline ends. CDR3 size: 14 residues. Germline V gene data show CDR1 as SGHDT and CDR2 as YYEEEE. This CDR3 reads CASSLGLAKNIQYF. In DNA form, the CDR3 reads TGTGCCAGCAGCCTGGGCCTAGCCAAAAACATTCAGTACTTC.

The J gene is TRBJ1-1, the V gene TRBV7-9; 7 bases line up with TRBD1. The CDR3 extends over 15 amino acids. V trimming: 5 bases; J trimming: 1 base; junction bases outside the gene matches: 7. Germline V gene sequence: CDR1 SEHNR, CDR2 FQNEAQ (reference sequence). CDR3 coding DNA: TGTGCCAGCAGCCTACAGGGGCCGGCGAACACTGAAGCTTTCTTT. This sequence encodes CASSLQGPANTEAFF.

As to this clone: Just one base apart from a much larger clone, this may be a read error. The identical CDR3 is also encoded by other nucleotide sequences in the sample. The CDR3 protein is CSVRAGGDGYNEQFF. The CDR3 nucleotides read TGCAGCGTTCGGGCGGGAGGGGACGGTTACAACGAGCAGTTCTTC. V is TRBV29-1 and J is TRBJ2-1; 9 nucleotides match TRBD2. Germline V gene data show CDR1 as SQVTM and CDR2 as ANQGSEA. The CDR3 sequence is 15 residues long.

V is TRBV4-1 and J is TRBJ2-1, with 16 bases lining up with TRBD2. Trimming cost V 6 bases and J 8 bases; bases outside gene matches: 13. CDR1 and CDR2 from the germline V gene are MGHRA and YSYEKL. The CDR3 is 18 amino acids. CDR3 region: CASSKFTGTSGRADEQFF. The CDR3 DNA follows: TGCGCCAGCAGTAAATTCACCGGGACTAGCGGGAGGGCTGATGAGCAGTTCTTC.

The gene calls are TRBV9 and TRBJ2-5; TRBD1 matches 7 bases. Germline V gene lookup returns CDR1 SGDLS and CDR2 YYNGEE. The length of the CDR3 is 17 residues. Germline trimming cut 3 bases from V and 3 bases from J; bases unmatched to any gene: 14. The CDR3 spells CASSGRRGQAGEETQYF. The DNA for the CDR3 is TGTGCCAGCAGCGGCCGGCGTGGACAGGCGGGTGAAGAGACCCAGTACTTC.

With respect to this clone: A far more abundant clone sits one base away, making this likely a read error. The chain uses TRBV7-9 and TRBJ1-5, with D perhaps matching TRBD1 (5 bases). Germline CDR1 is SEHNR and CDR2 is FQNEAQ (reference sequence). V shed 0 bases and J shed 4 bases, with 10 bases lying between them. The CDR3 runs to 15 residues. The CDR3: CASSLAGGKNQPQHF. CDR3 bases: TGTGCCAGCAGCTTAGCGGGGGGGAAGAATCAGCCCCAGCATTTT.